Each of the 28 T cell receptor beta chains below was sequenced from the same sample in a study of blood T cells in healthy people across ages. A second 7 to 11 cycle PCR used barcoded and J-beta primers. TCRdb reanalysed the 5' RACE reads using MiXCR and keeps one entry per CDR3 protein. The sample contains over 500,000 distinct CDR3 sequences, about 50% of which appear only once. The sequenced sample was blood. The receptor source for this set is a woman older than 75 in good health.

The chain combines TRBV4-1 with TRBJ1-2, with 9 bases identical to TRBD1. CDR3 size: 15 residues. The germline V gene has CDR1 MGHRA and CDR2 YSYEKL. V gave up 2 bases and J gave up 5 bases; unmatched junction bases: 6. CDR3 protein: CASSQPGTGTYGYTF. The CDR3 region has the DNA TGCGCCAGCAGCCAACCTGGGACAGGGACTTATGGCTACACCTTC.

Many counts were recorded for this clonotype. V is TRBV20-1 and J is TRBJ2-7; 10 nucleotides align to TRBD2. V lost 6 bases and J lost 6; bases outside the gene matches: 5. Germline CDR1 DFQATT, CDR2 SNEGSKA (reference sequence). The CDR3 has 12 residues. CDR3 sequence reads: CSATIAGGEQYF. For the CDR3, the DNA is TGCAGTGCCACGATAGCGGGGGGCGAGCAGTACTTC.

The genes are TRBV6-5 and TRBJ2-5; tentatively, D is TRBD1 or TRBD2 (5 bases each). The CDR3 covers 14 residues. In germline, CDR1 is MNHEY, CDR2 SVGAGI. With 0 bases removed from V and 4 bases from J, the gap between germline ends came to 9 bases. The CDR3 nucleotides are TGTGCCAGCAGTTACTCGAGAGGGGCAGAGACCCAGTACTTC. Its protein product is CASSYSRGAETQYF.

The chain carries TRBV5-6 and TRBJ2-1; TRBD2 matches 7 bases. The CDR3 consists of 13 residues. The V segment lost 9 bases and the J segment 4 bases; nucleotides outside the gene matches: 7. Germline CDR1 reads SGHDT; CDR2 reads YYEEEE. DNA of the CDR3: TGTGCCACCACAGGACTAGGGTACAATGAGCAGTTCTTC. It encodes CATTGLGYNEQFF.

This clonotype was seen a single time. V and J are TRBV27 and TRBJ1-2, with D unresolved. Trimming shortened V by 7 bases and J by 5 bases, and 14 bases separated the two germline ends. The germline CDR1 and CDR2 sequences are MNHEY and SMNVEV (reference sequence). CDR3 length: 13 residues. In nucleotides, the CDR3 is TGTGCCAGCAAGCGGCAATCCACATATGGCTACACCTTC. Its protein product is CASKRQSTYGYTF.

The chain joins TRBV5-1 to TRBJ2-1; the match to TRBD1 covers 7 bases. Germline V gene lookup returns CDR1 SGHRS and CDR2 YFSETQ. V was clipped by 0 bases and J by 9 bases; unmatched bases: 6. The CDR3 sequence is 14 residues long. CDR3 protein: CASSLVQGQGEQFF. DNA for the CDR3: TGCGCCAGCAGCTTGGTACAGGGGCAGGGTGAGCAGTTCTTC.

The chain employs TRBV19 and TRBJ2-3; TRBD2 matches at 11 bases. The V and J ends lost 5 bases and 4 bases, in that order; junction bases with no gene match: 8. CDR3 length equals 16 residues. Per germline, CDR1 LNHDA and CDR2 SQIVND (reference sequence). The CDR3 sequence: CASSLLAGGSADTQYF. CDR3 in DNA: TGTGCCAGTAGTCTGTTAGCGGGGGGGTCTGCAGATACGCAGTATTTT.

This chain joins TRBV24-1 and TRBJ2-3; 8 bases line up with TRBD2. This CDR3 has 16 amino acids. With V trimmed by 3 bases and J by 0 bases, 4 bases remained unmatched. In germline, CDR1 is KGHDR, CDR2 SFDVKD. The CDR3 DNA follows: TGTGCCACCAGTGATCGGGAGGGCCCTAGCACAGATACGCAGTATTTT. It is translated as CATSDREGPSTDTQYF.

The chain is built from TRBV28 and TRBJ1-3; a possible D gene is TRBD1 (6 bases). CDR3 length: 15 amino acids. The germline gives CDR1 MDHEN, CDR2 SYDVKM. V lost 5 bases to trimming and J lost 1 base, with 12 bases between them. This CDR3 reads CASSPRTVSGNTIYF. As DNA, the CDR3 is TGTGCCAGCAGTCCAAGGACAGTATCTGGAAACACCATATATTTT.

This chain links TRBV10-3 with TRBJ1-1, with a possible D match to TRBD1 (6 bases). CDR3 length: 17 amino acids. Germline V gene data show CDR1 as ENHRY and CDR2 as SYGVKD. V gave up 5 bases and J gave up 1 base, with 20 bases separating them. DNA for the CDR3: TGTGCCATCAGTAAATCGGGGGGCCAGGGATGGAACACTGAAGCTTTCTTT. As protein: CAISKSGGQGWNTEAFF.

This rearrangement joins TRBV5-1 to TRBJ1-2, with D maybe TRBD1 (5 bases). In germline, CDR1 is SGHRS, CDR2 YFSETQ. The ends were cut back, 0 bases at V and 7 bases at J, with 19 bases in the middle. This CDR3 contains 16 residues. The CDR3 spells CASSLEPGLLGGGYTF. Written as DNA, the CDR3 is TGCGCCAGCAGCTTGGAACCGGGACTTCTTGGGGGTGGCTACACCTTC.

The chain uses TRBV5-1 and TRBJ1-2, with D unresolved. V was cut by 3 bases and J by 7 bases, with 16 bases left in between. Germline loops: CDR1 SGHRS, CDR2 YFSETQ. This CDR3 is 14 amino acids long. CDR3 in amino acids: CASSSLAKGSGYTF. In DNA form, the CDR3 reads TGCGCCAGCAGCTCGCTCGCCAAGGGCAGTGGCTACACCTTC.

The chain employs TRBV7-9 and TRBJ1-6; TRBD1 might be the D (5 bases). Per the germline V gene, CDR1 is SEHNR and CDR2 is FQNEAQ (reference sequence). The CDR3 totals 16 residues. Trimming pared 0 bases from V and 9 bases from J, leaving 15 bases between. CDR3 loop: CASSLASQRGGSPLHF. The CDR3 nucleotides are TGTGCCAGCAGCTTAGCGAGCCAGAGGGGTGGTTCACCCCTCCACTTT. The variable domain in full, with the rest retrieved from reference TRBV7-9 and TRBJ1-6, is DTGVSQNPRHKITKRGQNVTFRCDPISEHNRLYWYRQTLGQGPEFLTYFQNEAQLEKSRLLSDRFSAERPKGSFSTLEIQRTEQGDSAMYLCASSLASQRGGSPLHFGNGTRLTVT.

In the case of this clonotype: Germline and junction disagree at one end, which may indicate a read error. This chain links TRBV12-3 or TRBV12-4 with TRBJ2-3, with a weak D call TRBD1 (6 bases). The CDR3 has 15 residues. CDR3 protein: CASSLAGLRTDAQYF. The CDR3 coding sequence is TGTGCCAGCAGTTTAGCGGGGCTACGGACAGATGCGCAGTATTTC.

This clonotype was recorded once. A much larger clone differs by one base, so this may be a read error. This chain joins TRBV9 and TRBJ2-1; the D gene is possibly TRBD1 (5 bases). The CDR3 spans 13 residues. The germline V and J ends were trimmed by 3 bases and 10 bases, with 14 bases remaining between them. Germline V gives CDR1 SGDLS, CDR2 YYNGEE. The DNA of the CDR3 is TGTGCCAGCAGCGCCAGAAGGGGAAAGGAGCAGTTCTTC. Translated: CASSARRGKEQFF.

Details on this clonotype: The junction differs from germline at one of its ends, possibly a read error. The chain has TRBV5-1 and TRBJ2-1; no clear D gene. Germline V gene data show CDR1 as SGHRS and CDR2 as YFSETQ. The CDR3 totals 13 residues. CDR3 nucleotide sequence: TGCGCCAGCAGCCTGGCATCCTACAATAAGCAGTTCTTC. Translation: CASSLASYNKQFF.

The J gene is TRBJ2-3, the V gene TRBV29-1, with D tentatively TRBD1 or TRBD2 (6 bases each). Germline V gene lookup returns CDR1 SQVTM and CDR2 ANQGSEA. The CDR3 runs to 14 residues. V was cut by 4 bases and J by 4 bases, with 15 bases left in between. The CDR3 bases are TGCAGCGTTGGCCCCTCGGGGGCGGCAGATACGCAGTATTTT. It encodes CSVGPSGAADTQYF.

The rearrangement joins TRBV21-1 to TRBJ2-4; TRBD2 reflects the table's D call only, with no check against the DNA. TRBV21-1 is described as a pseudogene. The CDR3 has 17 residues. The CDR3 sequence: CASSKDVRRRRAYIQYF. Written as DNA, the CDR3 is TGTGCCAGCAGCAAAGATGTTAGAAGGAGGAGGGCTTACATTCAGTACTTC.

This clonotype was counted ten times or more. This chain joins TRBV6-5 and TRBJ1-4; no reliable D call. This CDR3 is built from 15 residues. V was pared by 2 bases and J by 0 bases, with 7 bases between. Germline V lookup: CDR1 MNHEY, CDR2 SVGAGI. CDR3 protein: CASSYRITTNEKLFF. The CDR3 coding sequence is TGTGCCAGCAGTTACAGGATAACAACTAATGAAAAACTGTTTTTT.

The chain links TRBV7-3 to TRBJ2-2; D gene ambiguous. CDR3 length equals 14 residues. CDR1 and CDR2 from the germline V gene are SGHTA and FQGTGA. Between the trimmed V and J ends, which lost 4 bases and 6 bases, there was a span of 12 bases. In nucleotides, the CDR3 is TGTGCCAGCAGCTCCCTTCTTTGGGCCGGGGAGCTGTTTTTT. It codes for CASSSLLWAGELFF.

This clonotype was observed a few times. This rearrangement joins TRBV9 to TRBJ2-3; tentatively, D is TRBD2 (6 bases). Germline-derived CDR1 and CDR2 are SGDLS and YYNGEE. This CDR3 region has 15 residues. V lost 0 bases and J lost 6, with 14 bases in between. For the CDR3, the DNA is TGTGCCAGCAGCGTAGAAATGGCGGGATGGGATACGCAGTATTTT. This sequence encodes CASSVEMAGWDTQYF.

This clonotype occurred many times. The rearrangement joins TRBV27 to TRBJ2-5; 10 nucleotides match TRBD2. Germline V gene sequence: CDR1 MNHEY, CDR2 SMNVEV (reference sequence). V lost 4 bases and J lost 4; bases outside the gene matches: 6. The CDR3 loop spans 15 amino acids. The CDR3, as DNA: TGTGCCAGCAGTTCCTCGGGACTAGCGAGAGAGACCCAGTACTTC. Translating gives CASSSSGLARETQYF.

As to this clonotype: A read error is possible here, since a much larger clone lies one base away. V and J are TRBV12-3 or TRBV12-4 and TRBJ2-7, with 10 bases that match TRBD2. There are 14 residues in the CDR3. The CDR3 DNA follows: TGTGCCAGCAGTGTAGCGGGGGGTCTCGACGAGCAGTACTTC. It translates to CASSVAGGLDEQYF.

The V and J genes are TRBV7-9 and TRBJ1-5; tentative D call: TRBD1 (5 bases). V gave up 1 base and J gave up 9 bases, with 13 bases separating them. Germline loops: CDR1 SEHNR, CDR2 FQNEAQ (reference sequence). The CDR3 consists of 14 residues. This chain's CDR3 is CASSLGGRARPQHF. In DNA, the CDR3 is TGTGCCAGCAGCTTAGGGGGCAGGGCACGGCCCCAGCATTTT.

Note on this clonotype: The junction differs from germline at one of its ends, possibly a read error. The rearrangement links TRBV2 to TRBJ2-6; tentatively, D is TRBD1 (6 bases). Per germline, CDR1 SNHLY and CDR2 FYNNEI. The length of the CDR3 is 17 residues. The CDR3 loop is CAGRRTGSNSGANVLTF. The DNA for the CDR3 is TGTGCCGGCAGGAGAACAGGGAGTAATTCTGGGGCCAACGTCCTGACTTTC.

A word on this clonotype: Being one base from a much bigger clone, this may be a read error. This chain connects TRBV5-1 to TRBJ2-1; 7 bases agree with TRBD1. The J call is uncertain, as TRBJ2-7 better fits the DNA end. The germline CDR1 and CDR2 sequences are SGHRS and YFSETQ. CDR3 length: 16 amino acids. CDR3 bases: TGCGCCAGCAGCCCGGAACCGGGACAGCCCTACAATGAGCAGTACTTC. Encoded protein: CASSPEPGQPYNEQYF.

To note about this clonotype: This may arise from a read error, as a much more abundant clone is one base away. No conserved phenylalanine or tryptophan ends this CDR3, so it is likely a read error. This chain joins TRBV9 and TRBJ2-5, with unresolved D. The CDR3 runs 13 residues. V dropped 3 bases and J dropped 2 bases, with 8 bases sitting between them. The germline V gene has CDR1 SGDLS and CDR2 YYNGEE. In DNA form, the CDR3 reads TGTGCCAGCAGCGAGGACCCTCAAGAGACCCAGTACTTA. Protein product: CASSEDPQETQYL.

The chain joins TRBV20-1 to TRBJ2-5; 11 nucleotides match TRBD2. The trim removed 5 bases at V and 4 bases at J, leaving 6 bases unmatched. There are 14 residues in the CDR3. Germline CDR1 DFQATT, CDR2 SNEGSKA (reference sequence). CDR3 protein: CSALAGGLGETQYF. The CDR3 bases are TGCAGTGCTTTAGCGGGGGGGCTAGGAGAGACCCAGTACTTC.